The clone carrying this T cell receptor beta chain was recorded only once. What it recognizes is unknown. The data were produced by immunoSEQ multiplex PCR, yet TCRdb's version contains in-frame clones alone and is incomplete. This sample carries roughly 76,000 clones, around nine tenths of them seen once, and the ten largest clones take roughly a tenth. The data are from a study of T cell responses to AZD1222 COVID-19 vaccine. Findings and limits, study-wide: Dominant CD4 TCR responses targeted spike regions 160-218 and 743-854. Repertoires were obtained only post-peak T cell response.

V lost 4 bases and J 3 bases, leaving 9 bases between the germline ends. The CDR3 is 14 amino acids. From germline, CDR1 is SNHLY and CDR2 FYNNEI. This sequence originates from an adult in good health. Sample: peripheral blood, taken on day 0 of AZD1222 vaccination. The chain has TRBV2 and TRBJ1-4; D is perhaps TRBD1 (5 bases). In DNA form, the CDR3 reads TGTGCCAGCAGTGGCCCCAGGGCTAATGAAAAACTGTTTTTT. It yields the protein CASSGPRANEKLFF. Combining the CDR3 with reference TRBV2 and TRBJ1-4 gives the whole variable domain EPEVTQTPSHQVTQMGQEVILRCVPISNHLYFYWYRQILGQKVEFLVSFYNNEISEKSEIFDDQFSVERPDGSNFTLKIRSTKLEDSAMYFCASSGPRANEKLFFGSGTQLSVL.